The T cell receptor beta chain under discussion was sequenced for a study of early T cells in non-severe SARS-CoV-2 infection. Study information: Sequencing of unsorted whole blood was done on bulk RNA, leaving chains unpaired.

On this clonotype itself: Its antigen remains unknown.

In the library, individual cDNA molecules carried attached unique molecular identifiers. TCRdb reanalysed the 5' RACE reads using MiXCR and keeps one entry per CDR3 protein. The sample shows tens of thousands of distinct CDR3 sequences, over 12% of them seen only once. Germline lookup yields CDR1 SGHRS and CDR2 YFSETQ. The CDR3 runs to 16 residues. V shed 0 bases and J shed 4 bases, with 14 bases lying between them. General study findings and limits: VDJdb matching favored anti-spike CD8 responses, missing private and CD4 specificities.

The sample was whole blood. The sequence derives from an adult who was a healthcare worker with PCR-confirmed SARS-CoV-2 infection or an uninfected control (not recorded which). J is TRBJ1-5 and V is TRBV5-1, with a possible D match to TRBD1 (5 bases). The CDR3 spells CASSLGDGSGNQPQHF. The CDR3 nucleotides read TGCGCCAGCAGCTTGGGGGACGGAAGTGGGAATCAGCCCCAGCATTTT.